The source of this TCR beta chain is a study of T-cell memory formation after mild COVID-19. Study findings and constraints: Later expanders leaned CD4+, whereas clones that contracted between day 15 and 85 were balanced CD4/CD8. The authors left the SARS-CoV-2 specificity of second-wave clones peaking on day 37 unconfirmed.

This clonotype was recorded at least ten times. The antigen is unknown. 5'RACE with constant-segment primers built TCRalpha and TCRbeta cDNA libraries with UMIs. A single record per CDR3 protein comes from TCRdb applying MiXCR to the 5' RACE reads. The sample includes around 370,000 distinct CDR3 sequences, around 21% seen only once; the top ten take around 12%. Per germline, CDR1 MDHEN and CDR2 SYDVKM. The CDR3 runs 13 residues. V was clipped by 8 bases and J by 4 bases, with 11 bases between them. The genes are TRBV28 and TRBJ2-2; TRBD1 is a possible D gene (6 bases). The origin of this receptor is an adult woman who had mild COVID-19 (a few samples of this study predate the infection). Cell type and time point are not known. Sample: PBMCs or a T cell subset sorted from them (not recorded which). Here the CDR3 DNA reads TGTGCCAGCGGTACAGGGCCCACCGGGGAGCTGTTTTTT. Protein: CASGTGPTGELFF.